The rows below give T cell receptor beta chains drawn from one sample of a study of blood T cell repertoires in COVID-19. Produced via immunoSEQ multiplex PCR; TCRdb's table is partial and in-frame only. The sample includes hundreds of thousands of clones, under 90% of them seen just once. Source material: PBMCs or T cells enriched from blood (not recorded which). The origin of the receptors is a woman in her fifties or sixties who had been exposed to COVID-19. Both conserved end residues are trimmed from each CDR3.

J: TRBJ1-4
V: TRBV5-1
CDR3: ASSLDRVNEKLF

J: TRBJ1-5
V: TRBV2
CDR3: ASTPTGISGNQPQH

J: TRBJ2-2
V: TRBV6-5
CDR3: ASRSGTGGTGELF

J: TRBJ2-1
V: TRBV7-2
CDR3: ASSTGGGEQF

J: TRBJ1-4
V: TRBV24-1
CDR3: ATSDGRTGGNEKLF

J: TRBJ2-1
V: TRBV7-2
CDR3: ASSLVAGNYNEQF

J: TRBJ1-3
V: TRBV28
CDR3: ASSLRWQGSGNTIY

J: TRBJ1-6
V: TRBV2
CDR3: ASTLTGKSSPLH

J: TRBJ1-5
V: TRBV19
CDR3: ASSISGRNQPQH

J: TRBJ2-7
V: TRBV18
CDR3: ASSLPTGGYEQY

J: TRBJ1-3
V: TRBV5-8
CDR3: ASSYGITRNWGNTIY

J: TRBJ2-7
V: TRBV29-1
CDR3: STEGTGVGEQY

J: TRBJ2-2
V: TRBV7-9
CDR3: ASSLGSGDTGELF

J: TRBJ1-1
V: TRBV28
CDR3: ASSVGQNTEAF

J: TRBJ2-7
V: TRBV9
CDR3: ASSDPTGYEQY

J: TRBJ2-7
V: TRBV7-9
CDR3: ASSLAGTGIGEQY

J: TRBJ2-3
V: TRBV5-8
CDR3: ASSFTSGGQY

J: TRBJ2-3
V: TRBV9
CDR3: ASSAVPGQVVDTQY

J: TRBJ2-3
V: TRBV9
CDR3: ASSVTAGGLTDTQY

J: TRBJ2-5
V: TRBV7-9
CDR3: ASSLGSGQETQY

J: TRBJ2-3
V: TRBV30
CDR3: AWSLRRTDTQY

J: TRBJ1-1
V: TRBV10-3
CDR3: ATHINRGANTEAF

J: TRBJ1-2
V: TRBV6-1
CDR3: ASSEARTGDYGYT

J: TRBJ2-7
V: TRBV5-6
CDR3: ASSTETGGYYEQY

J: TRBJ2-7
V: TRBV5-1
CDR3: ASSFQGESYEQY

J: TRBJ1-4
V: TRBV21-1
CDR3: ASSKRSGCGSGKLF

J: TRBJ1-2
V: TRBV5-1
CDR3: ASSLETGSYGYT

J: TRBJ1-2
V: TRBV28
CDR3: ASSRSSKSTNYT

J: TRBJ1-4
V: TRBV2
CDR3: ASSIIQGPNEKLF

J: TRBJ2-4
V: TRBV2
CDR3: ASGGQGGNIQY

J: TRBJ1-2
V: TRBV7-2
CDR3: ASSSDRGLGYT

J: TRBJ2-3
V: TRBV29-1
CDR3: SVESGFSTDTQY

J: TRBJ2-7
V: TRBV3-1/TRBV3-2
CDR3: ASSQAGLAYEQY

J: TRBJ2-2
V: TRBV3-1/TRBV3-2
CDR3: ASSQPTGQGAGELF

J: TRBJ2-1
V: TRBV19
CDR3: ASSIGGGGPNEQF

J: TRBJ2-4
V: TRBV7-8
CDR3: ASSRDRTLKNIQY

J: TRBJ1-3
V: TRBV6-5
CDR3: ASSYSTGTGNTIY